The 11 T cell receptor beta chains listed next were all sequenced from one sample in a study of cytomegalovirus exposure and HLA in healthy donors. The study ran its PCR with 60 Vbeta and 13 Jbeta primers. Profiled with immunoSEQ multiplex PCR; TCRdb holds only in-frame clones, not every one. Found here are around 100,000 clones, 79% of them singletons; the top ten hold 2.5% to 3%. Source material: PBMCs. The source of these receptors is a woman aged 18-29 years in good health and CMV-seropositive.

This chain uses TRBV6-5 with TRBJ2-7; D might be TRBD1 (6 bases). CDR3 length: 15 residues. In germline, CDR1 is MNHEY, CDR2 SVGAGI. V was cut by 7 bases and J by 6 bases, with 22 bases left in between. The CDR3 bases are TGTGCCAGCACTGACTCCCTAGGGGGAGACGGCGAGCAGTACTTC. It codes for CASTDSLGGDGEQYF.

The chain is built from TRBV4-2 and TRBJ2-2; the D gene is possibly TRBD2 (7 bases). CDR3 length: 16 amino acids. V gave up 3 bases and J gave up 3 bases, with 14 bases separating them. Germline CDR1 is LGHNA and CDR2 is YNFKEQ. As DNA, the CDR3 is TGTGCCAGCAGCCAGGCCGGGGGGCCGGACACCGGGGAGCTGTTTTTT. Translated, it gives CASSQAGGPDTGELFF.

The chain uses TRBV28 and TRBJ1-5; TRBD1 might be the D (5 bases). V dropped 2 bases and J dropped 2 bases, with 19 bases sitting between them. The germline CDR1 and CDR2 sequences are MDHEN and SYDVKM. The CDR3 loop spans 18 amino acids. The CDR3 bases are TGTGCCAGCAGTTTAGGCGGCGGGACGTGGGAGGGCAATCAGCCCCAGCATTTT. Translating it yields CASSLGGGTWEGNQPQHF. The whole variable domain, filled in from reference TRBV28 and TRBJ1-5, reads DVKVTQSSRYLVKRTGEKVFLECVQDMDHENMFWYRQDPGLGLRLIYFSYDVKMKEKGDIPEGYSVSREKKERFSLILESASTNQTSMYLCASSLGGGTWEGNQPQHFGDGTRLSIL.

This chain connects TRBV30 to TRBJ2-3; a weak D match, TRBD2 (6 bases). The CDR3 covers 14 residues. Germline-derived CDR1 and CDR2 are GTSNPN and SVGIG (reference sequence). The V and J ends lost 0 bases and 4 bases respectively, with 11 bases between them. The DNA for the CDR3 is TGTGCCTGGAGTGTACCCGGGGGATCAGATACGCAGTATTTT. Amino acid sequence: CAWSVPGGSDTQYF. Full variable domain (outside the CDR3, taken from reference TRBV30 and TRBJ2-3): SQTIHQWPATLVQPVGSPLSLECTVEGTSNPNLYWYRQAAGRGLQLLFYSVGIGQISSEVPQNLSASRPQDRQFILSSKKLLLSDSGFYLCAWSVPGGSDTQYFGPGTRLTVL.

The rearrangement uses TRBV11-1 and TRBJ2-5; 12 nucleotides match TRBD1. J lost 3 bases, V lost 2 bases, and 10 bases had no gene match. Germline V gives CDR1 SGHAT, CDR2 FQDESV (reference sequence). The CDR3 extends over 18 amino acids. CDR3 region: CASSLHIWDRGPKETQYF. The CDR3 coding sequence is TGTGCCAGCAGCTTACATATTTGGGACAGGGGGCCTAAAGAGACCCAGTACTTC.

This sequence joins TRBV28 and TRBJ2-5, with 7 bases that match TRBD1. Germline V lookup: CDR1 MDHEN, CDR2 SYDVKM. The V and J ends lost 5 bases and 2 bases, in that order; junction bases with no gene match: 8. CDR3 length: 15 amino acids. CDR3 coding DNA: TGTGCCAGCAGTCCCCTCGACAGGGCTCAAGAGACCCAGTACTTC. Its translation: CASSPLDRAQETQYF.

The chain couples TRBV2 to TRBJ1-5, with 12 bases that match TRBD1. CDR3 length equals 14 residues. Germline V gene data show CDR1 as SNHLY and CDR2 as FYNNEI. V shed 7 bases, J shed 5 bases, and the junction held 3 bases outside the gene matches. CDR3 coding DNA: TGTGCCAGCATCGGGACAGGGGGCCATCAGCCCCAGCATTTT. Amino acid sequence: CASIGTGGHQPQHF.

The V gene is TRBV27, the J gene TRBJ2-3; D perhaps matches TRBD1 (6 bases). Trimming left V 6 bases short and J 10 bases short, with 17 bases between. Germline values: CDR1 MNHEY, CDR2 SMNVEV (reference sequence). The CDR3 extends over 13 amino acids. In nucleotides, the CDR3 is TGTGCCAGCAGAGAACAGGGTGGGTTTGCGCAGTATTTT. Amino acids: CASREQGGFAQYF.

This CDR3 is CASSLMGTGPWGNQPQHF. For the CDR3, the DNA is TGCGCCAGCAGTCTCATGGGGACAGGGCCCTGGGGCAATCAGCCCCAGCATTTT. V is TRBV4-1 and J is TRBJ1-5, with TRBD1 matching over 9 bases. The CDR3 spans 18 residues. The trim removed 6 bases at V and 2 bases at J, leaving 14 bases unmatched. The germline V gene has CDR1 MGHRA and CDR2 YSYEKL.

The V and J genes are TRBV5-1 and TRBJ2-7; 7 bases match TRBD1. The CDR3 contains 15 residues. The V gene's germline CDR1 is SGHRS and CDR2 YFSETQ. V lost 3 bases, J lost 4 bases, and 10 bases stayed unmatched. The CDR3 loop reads CASSSGTALGYEQYF. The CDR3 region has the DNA TGCGCCAGCAGCTCAGGGACAGCATTAGGTTACGAGCAGTACTTC.

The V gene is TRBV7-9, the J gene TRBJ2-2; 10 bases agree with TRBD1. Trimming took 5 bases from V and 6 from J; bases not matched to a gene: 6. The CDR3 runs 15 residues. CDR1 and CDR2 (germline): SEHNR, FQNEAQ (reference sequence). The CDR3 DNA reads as TGTGCCAGCAGCCTTGGACAGGGGGAAGCCGGGGAGCTGTTTTTT. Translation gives CASSLGQGEAGELFF.